These T cell receptor beta chains were read from a single sample in a study of shared clonotypes between healthy human individuals. The repertoire was sequenced with immunoSEQ multiplex PCR; TCRdb's copy has only in-frame clones and lacks some. The data contain hundreds of thousands of clones, about 97% of them singletons. Sequenced material: naive CD4+ T cells sorted from blood. These receptors were taken from a woman younger than 45 in good health. Each CDR3 is given with its conserved first and last residue. The D gene is left open where the match is weak. Where a row states a size, it is once, few, many or the class of an expanded clone; other rows omit it.

cdr3_aa,cdr3_nt,d_call,clone_size,v_call,j_call
CASSSSGSRYEQYF,TGTGCCAGCAGTTCCAGCGGGAGTCGCTACGAGCAGTACTTC,TRBD2,NA,TRBV28,TRBJ2-7
CASSYPLAAEQFF,TGTGCCAGCAGTTACCCACTAGCTGCTGAGCAGTTCTTC,NA,NA,TRBV6-5,TRBJ2-1
CASSRNRDSPLHF,TGTGCCAGCAGCCGGAACAGGGATTCACCCCTCCACTTT,NA,NA,TRBV13,TRBJ1-6
CASSATSSDFYEQYF,TGTGCCAGCAGTGCCACTAGCTCCGATTTCTACGAGCAGTACTTC,NA,NA,TRBV27,TRBJ2-7
CASALSVSNQPQHF,TGTGCCAGCGCCCTCTCGGTTAGCAATCAGCCCCAGCATTTT,NA,NA,TRBV28,TRBJ1-5
CASSETRWGPGELFF,TGTGCCAGCAGTGAAACTAGGTGGGGTCCCGGGGAGCTGTTTTTT,NA,NA,TRBV2,TRBJ2-2
CASSHPQGSSYEQYF,TGTGCCAGCAGCCATCCACAGGGGAGCTCCTACGAGCAGTACTTC,TRBD1,NA,TRBV28,TRBJ2-7
CASSSGLDYGYTF,TGTGCCAGCAGCTCGGGGTTGGACTATGGCTACACCTTC,NA,NA,TRBV28,TRBJ1-2
CASSEGLAGYNEQFF,TGTGCCAGCAGTGAAGGACTAGCGGGGTACAATGAGCAGTTCTTC,TRBD2,NA,TRBV2,TRBJ2-1
CASSFEIAGVPGELFF,TGTGCCAGCAGCTTCGAGATAGCGGGAGTGCCCGGGGAGCTGTTTTTT,TRBD2,NA,TRBV5-6,TRBJ2-2
CASSLRTSGRDTQYF,TGTGCCAGCAGCTTACGGACTAGCGGCAGAGATACGCAGTATTTT,TRBD2,NA,TRBV7-6,TRBJ2-3
CASSRQGTYGYTF,TGTGCCAGCAGTCGACAGGGGACCTATGGCTACACCTTC,TRBD1,once,TRBV2,TRBJ1-2
CASSPPAGEVAGELFF,TGTGCCAGCTCCCCACCGGCAGGGGAAGTGGCCGGGGAGCTGTTTTTT,NA,once,TRBV18,TRBJ2-2
CAGVQRPAANYGYTF,TGTGCCGGAGTACAGCGACCGGCAGCTAACTATGGCTACACCTTC,NA,NA,TRBV2,TRBJ1-2
CASSSSMQETQYF,TGCGCCAGCAGCTCTAGCATGCAAGAGACCCAGTACTTC,NA,NA,TRBV5-1,TRBJ2-5
CASSLGEGEQFF,TGCGCCAGCAGCTTGGGGGAAGGGGAGCAGTTCTTC,NA,NA,TRBV5-1,TRBJ2-1
CASSLSGTDTEAFF,TGTGCCAGCAGCCTATCTGGGACAGATACTGAAGCTTTCTTT,TRBD1,NA,TRBV28,TRBJ1-1
CASSPPTKIYEQYF,TGTGCCAGCAGCCCCCCTACTAAGATCTACGAGCAGTACTTC,NA,NA,TRBV5-8,TRBJ2-7
CASSISENRVNEQFF,TGTGCCAGTAGTATATCCGAGAATAGGGTAAATGAGCAGTTCTTC,NA,NA,TRBV19,TRBJ2-1
CASSEQTFSYEQYF,TGTGCCAGCAGTGAACAAACCTTCTCCTACGAGCAGTACTTC,NA,NA,TRBV6-1,TRBJ2-7
CASSPAWSFKGDTQYF,TGTGCCAGCAGCCCGGCCTGGAGTTTCAAGGGAGATACGCAGTATTTT,NA,NA,TRBV7-2,TRBJ2-3
CASAPGRGQGAYEQYF,TGCGCCAGCGCCCCTGGCCGGGGGCAGGGGGCCTACGAGCAGTACTTC,NA,NA,TRBV4-1,TRBJ2-7
CASSDRPYEQYF,TGTGCCAGCAGCGACCGTCCCTACGAGCAGTACTTC,NA,NA,TRBV5-6,TRBJ2-7
CASSLRGRLSYEQYF,TGTGCCAGCAGCTTGAGGGGACGGCTCTCCTACGAGCAGTACTTC,NA,NA,TRBV5-4,TRBJ2-7
CAISERGQGDGLEAFF,TGTGCCATCAGTGAGCGGGGACAGGGGGACGGGCTTGAAGCTTTCTTT,TRBD1,NA,TRBV10-3,TRBJ1-1
CASLSGMSVEQFF,TGTGCCAGCCTCAGCGGGATGTCAGTCGAGCAGTTCTTC,TRBD2,NA,TRBV7-9,TRBJ2-1
CASSPTGRTNEKLFF,TGTGCCAGCAGCCCGACAGGGCGCACTAATGAAAAACTGTTTTTT,TRBD1,NA,TRBV5-8,TRBJ1-4
CASSPTHKTGLFGYTF,TGTGCCAGCAGTCCTACTCATAAGACAGGGCTTTTTGGCTACACCTTC,TRBD1,once,TRBV7-3,TRBJ1-2